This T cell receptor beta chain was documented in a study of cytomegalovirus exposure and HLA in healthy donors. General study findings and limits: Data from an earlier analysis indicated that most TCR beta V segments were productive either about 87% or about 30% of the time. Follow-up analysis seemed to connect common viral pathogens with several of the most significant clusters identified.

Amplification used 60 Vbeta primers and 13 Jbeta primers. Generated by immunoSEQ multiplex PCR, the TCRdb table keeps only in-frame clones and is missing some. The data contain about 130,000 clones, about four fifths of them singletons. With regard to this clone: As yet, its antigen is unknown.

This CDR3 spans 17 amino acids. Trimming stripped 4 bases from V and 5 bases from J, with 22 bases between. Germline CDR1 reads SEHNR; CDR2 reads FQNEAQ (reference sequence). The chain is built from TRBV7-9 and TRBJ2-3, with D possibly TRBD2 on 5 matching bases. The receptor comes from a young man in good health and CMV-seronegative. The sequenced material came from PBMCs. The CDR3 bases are TGTGCCAGCAGCTCCCCCGGTGTAGGGAGTGTTTTAGATACGCAGTATTTT. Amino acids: CASSSPGVGSVLDTQYF.